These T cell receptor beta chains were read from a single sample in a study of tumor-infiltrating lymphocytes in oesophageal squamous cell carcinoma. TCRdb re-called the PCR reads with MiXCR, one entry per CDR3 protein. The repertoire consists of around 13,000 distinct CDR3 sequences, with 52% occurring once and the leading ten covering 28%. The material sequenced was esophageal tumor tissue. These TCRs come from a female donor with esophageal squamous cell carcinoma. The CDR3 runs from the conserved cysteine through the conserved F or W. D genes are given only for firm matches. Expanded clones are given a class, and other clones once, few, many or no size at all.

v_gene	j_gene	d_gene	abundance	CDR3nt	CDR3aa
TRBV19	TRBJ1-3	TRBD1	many	TGTGCCACTGGGAGAACAGGGGGCATCGTCGCCATATATTTT	CATGRTGGIVAIYF
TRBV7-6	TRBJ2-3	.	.	TGTGCCAGCAGCTTATCCGGGGGTGACGAGCAGTATTTT	CASSLSGGDEQYF
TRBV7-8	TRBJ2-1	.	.	TGTGCCAGCAGCTATTTGGAGGGATGGGTCGGGGAGCAGTTCTTC	CASSYLEGWVGEQFF
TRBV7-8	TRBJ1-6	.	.	TGTGCCAGCAGCCATCGGCCAGACAATTCACTCCTCCACTTT	CASSHRPDNSLLHF
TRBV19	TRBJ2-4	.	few	TGTGCCAGTAGTATTAGGGGACTTAAAAACATTCAGTACTTC	CASSIRGLKNIQYF
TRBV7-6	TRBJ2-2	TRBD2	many	TGTGCCAGCAGCTTAGCGGCTAGCGGGAACACCGGGGAGCTGTTTTTT	CASSLAASGNTGELFF
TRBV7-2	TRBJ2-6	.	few	TGTGCCAGCAGCTTACATCAAGGGCGCGCTGGGGCCAACGTCCTGACTTTC	CASSLHQGRAGANVLTF
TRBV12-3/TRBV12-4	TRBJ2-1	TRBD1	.	TGTGCCAGCAGCACCCCGCTTTCAGGGGGCAGCTATGAGCAGTTCTTC	CASSTPLSGGSYEQFF
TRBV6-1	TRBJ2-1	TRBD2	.	TGTGCCAGCAGTGATTGGGCGGGGGGGTACAATGAGCAGTTCTTC	CASSDWAGGYNEQFF
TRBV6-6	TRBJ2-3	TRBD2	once	TGTGCCAGCAGTTCTGGCGGGAGAAGCACAGATACGCAGTATTTT	CASSSGGRSTDTQYF
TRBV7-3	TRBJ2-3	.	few	TGTGCCAGCAGCCAGGGTCCCTTCACAGATACGCAGTATTTT	CASSQGPFTDTQYF
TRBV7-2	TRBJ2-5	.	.	TGTGCCAGCAGCTACTCTCAAGAGACCCAGTACTTC	CASSYSQETQYF
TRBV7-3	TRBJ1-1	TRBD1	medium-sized	TGTGCCAGCAGCCGAGGACAGGGGGGTACTGAAGCTTTCTTT	CASSRGQGGTEAFF
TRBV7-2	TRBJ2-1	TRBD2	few	TGTGCCAGCAGCTCCTTGGAGGGACTAGCGGTCTACAATGAGCAGTTCTTC	CASSSLEGLAVYNEQFF
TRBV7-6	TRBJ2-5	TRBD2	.	TGTGCCAGCAGCGGACTACTAGCGGGAGTTGGGAATGAGCAGTACTTC	CASSGLLAGVGNEQYF
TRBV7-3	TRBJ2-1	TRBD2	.	TGTGCCAGCAGCCCCACTAGCGGGAGGTGGGGCAATGAGCAGTTCTTC	CASSPTSGRWGNEQFF
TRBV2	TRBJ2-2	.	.	TGTGCCAGCCGTTCGGGGGAGCTGTTTTTT	CASRSGELFF
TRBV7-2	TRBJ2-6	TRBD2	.	TGTGCCAGCAGCTTAATAGGGTGGCGGGAGGTTTCTGGGGCCAACGTCCTGACTTTC	CASSLIGWREVSGANVLTF
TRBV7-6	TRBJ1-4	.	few	TGTGCCAGCAGCTTAGGGGGACGGACGGGTGAAAAACTGTTTTTT	CASSLGGRTGEKLFF
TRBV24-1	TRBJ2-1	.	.	TGTGCCACGGCTCCAGGGGATTACAATGAGCAGTTCTTC	CATAPGDYNEQFF
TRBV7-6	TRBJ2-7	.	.	TGTGCCAGCAGCAGAATAGCGGCAGATACGCAGTACTTC	CASSRIAADTQYF
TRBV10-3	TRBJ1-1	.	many	TGTGCCATCAGAGGGAGGGGTACTGAAGCTTTCTTT	CAIRGRGTEAFF
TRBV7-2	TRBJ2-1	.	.	TGTGCCAGCAGCCTGCGGACAGCGAATGAGCAGTTCTTC	CASSLRTANEQFF
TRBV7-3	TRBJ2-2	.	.	TGTGCCAGCAGCTTCACACAGAACACCGGGGAGCTGTTTTTT	CASSFTQNTGELFF
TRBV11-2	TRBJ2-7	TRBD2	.	TGTGCCAGCAGCTTAAACAGCGCTAGCGGGAGAGACGAGCAGTACTTC	CASSLNSASGRDEQYF
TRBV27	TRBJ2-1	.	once	TGTGCCAGCAGCCTTTTCTCCTACAATGAGCAGTTCTTC	CASSLFSYNEQFF
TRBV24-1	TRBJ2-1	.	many	TGTGCCACCAGGAAGGGAGCCAGGGATGAGCAGTTCTTC	CATRKGARDEQFF
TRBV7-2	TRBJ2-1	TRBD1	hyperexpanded	TGTGCCAGCAGCTTAAGGACAGGGAAGCACAATGAGCAGTTCTTC	CASSLRTGKHNEQFF
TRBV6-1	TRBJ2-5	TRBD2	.	TGTGCCAGCAGTCGAGCGGGAGTGGGTTACAATGAGCAGTACTTC	CASSRAGVGYNEQYF
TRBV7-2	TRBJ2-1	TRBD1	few	TGTGCCAGCACCCCGGGACAGTCCTACAATGAGCAGTTCTTC	CASTPGQSYNEQFF
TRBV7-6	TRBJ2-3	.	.	TGTGCCAGCAGCTTAGGGGGGATTAGCACAGATACGCAGTATTTT	CASSLGGISTDTQYF
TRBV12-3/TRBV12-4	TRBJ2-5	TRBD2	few	TGTGCCAGCAGTCAAATTGGACTAGCGGGAGTAGAGACCCAGTACTTC	CASSQIGLAGVETQYF
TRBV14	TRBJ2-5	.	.	TGTGCCAGCAGCAGCAGACAGCGACTGGGGGAGACCCAGTACTTC	CASSSRQRLGETQYF
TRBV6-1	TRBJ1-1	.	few	TGTGCCAGCAGTGGGAGGGGACGGGTCCTTGAAGCTTTCTTT	CASSGRGRVLEAFF
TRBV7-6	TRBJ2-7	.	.	TGTGCCAGCAGCTTAGCGGTTGGTAGCAACTACGAGCAGTACTTC	CASSLAVGSNYEQYF
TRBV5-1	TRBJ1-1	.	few	TGCGCCAGCAGCTTGGAGTGGGGCCTGAACACTGAAGCTTTCTTT	CASSLEWGLNTEAFF
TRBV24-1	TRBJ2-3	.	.	TGTGCCACCAGTGTCAGTACAGATACGCAGTATTTT	CATSVSTDTQYF
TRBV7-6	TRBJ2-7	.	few	TGTGCCAGCAGCTTAGGAGGGGGGTCCTACGAGCAGTACTTC	CASSLGGGSYEQYF
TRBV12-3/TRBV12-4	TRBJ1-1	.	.	TGTGCCTCCAGAATATCTCTGAACACTGAAGCTTTCTTT	CASRISLNTEAFF
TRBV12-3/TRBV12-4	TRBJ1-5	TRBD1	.	TGTGCCAGCAGTCCAGGGGGACCTCGGAATCAGCCCCAGCATTTT	CASSPGGPRNQPQHF
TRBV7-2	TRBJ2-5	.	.	TGTGCCAGCAGCAACCCAAGGACAGCCGGTCAAGAGACCCAGTACTTC	CASSNPRTAGQETQYF
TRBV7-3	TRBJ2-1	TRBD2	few	TGTGCCAGCAGCCAAGCGGGAGGGGGCTACAATGAGCAGTTCTTC	CASSQAGGGYNEQFF
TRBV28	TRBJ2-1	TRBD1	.	TGTGCCAGCAGTTCCTCTTCAGGGGGCTTCTACAATGAGCAGTTCTTC	CASSSSSGGFYNEQFF